The 13 T cell receptor beta chains given below trace back to one sample, sequenced in a study of blood T cell repertoires in COVID-19. The repertoire was sequenced with immunoSEQ multiplex PCR; TCRdb's copy has only in-frame clones and lacks some. This table has approximately 220,000 clones, roughly 85% appearing once. Sequencing used PBMCs or T cells enriched from blood (not recorded which). These receptors originate from a woman in her 40s who had been exposed to COVID-19.

The V call is TRBV19, the J call TRBJ2-1; maybe TRBD2 (6 bases). CDR3 size: 15 residues. The V end lost 8 bases, the J end lost 4 bases, and 18 bases lay between the germline ends. CDR1 LNHDA and CDR2 SQIVND come from the germline V gene (reference sequence). CDR3 in amino acids: CASSWGESVYNEQFF. The CDR3 bases are TGTGCCAGTTCCTGGGGGGAGTCCGTATACAATGAGCAGTTCTTC.

This chain links TRBV3-1 (or the pseudogene TRBV3-2) with TRBJ1-1; TRBD1 might be the D (5 bases). Trimming pared 4 bases from V and 6 bases from J, leaving 12 bases between. CDR3 size: 13 residues. In germline, CDR1 is LGHDT, CDR2 YNNKEL (reference sequence). The CDR3 DNA is TGTGCCAGCAGCCTGGGGGGAACTCCTGAAGCTTTCTTT. Translating it yields CASSLGGTPEAFF.

In DNA, the CDR3 is TGTGCCAGCAGTGAAAGACAGGGGGGCGGCTATGGCTACACCTTC. This codes for CASSERQGGGYGYTF. V gene TRBV6-1 combines with J gene TRBJ1-2; 9 bases fit TRBD1. The germline V gene has CDR1 MNHNS and CDR2 SASEGT. This CDR3 is built from 15 residues. Trimming took 2 bases from V and 4 from J; bases not matched to a gene: 5.

The chain joins TRBV6-5 to TRBJ1-5; 8 bases line up with TRBD1. The CDR3 loop spans 14 amino acids. The V gene end was trimmed by 5 bases and the J gene end by 6 bases; junction bases not matched to a gene: 6. Germline CDR1 reads MNHEY; CDR2 reads SVGAGI. The CDR3 DNA is TGTGCCAGCAGTAATGACAGGGGTGGTCAGCCCCAGCATTTT. This translates into CASSNDRGGQPQHF.

The chain combines TRBV12-3 or TRBV12-4 with TRBJ2-3; a weak D match, TRBD1 (6 bases). Trimming stripped 6 bases from V and 10 bases from J, with 14 bases between. The CDR3 extends over 12 amino acids. The CDR3 is CASRGLGGAQYF. In DNA form, the CDR3 reads TGTGCCAGCAGGGGGCTAGGGGGAGCGCAGTATTTT.

There are a few counts of this clone. The chain employs TRBV29-1 and TRBJ1-1; D remains unclear. The CDR3 loop spans 14 amino acids. V was cut by 3 bases and J by 1 base, with 12 bases left in between. Germline values: CDR1 SQVTM, CDR2 ANQGSEA. Written as DNA, the CDR3 is TGCAGCGTTGATATTCGATCACAGAACACTGAAGCTTTCTTT. This codes for CSVDIRSQNTEAFF.

V usage is TRBV7-9 and J usage is TRBJ1-2; D uncertain. V gave up 5 bases and J gave up 5 bases, with 12 bases separating them. The V gene's germline CDR1 is SEHNR and CDR2 FQNEAQ (reference sequence). CDR3 size: 13 residues. The DNA for the CDR3 is TGTGCCAGCAGCAAGAGTACAGAATATGGCTACACCTTC. Amino acids: CASSKSTEYGYTF.

V gene TRBV5-1 combines with J gene TRBJ2-5; TRBD2 aligns across 10 bases. Germline CDR1 reads SGHRS; CDR2 reads YFSETQ. The CDR3 is 15 amino acids. V lost 3 bases, J lost 1 base, and 3 bases stayed unmatched. The CDR3 nucleotides read TGCGCCAGCAGCTCTAGCGGGGGAAGCCAAGAGACCCAGTACTTC. This sequence encodes CASSSSGGSQETQYF. The full variable domain, its missing parts supplied by reference TRBV5-1 and TRBJ2-5, is KAGVTQTPRYLIKTRGQQVTLSCSPISGHRSVSWYQQTPGQGLQFLFEYFSETQRNKGNFPGRFSGRQFSNSRSEMNVSTLELGDSALYLCASSSSGGSQETQYFGPGTRLLVL.

In nucleotides, the CDR3 is TGTGCCAGCAGCTTAGTAGGACAGGAGAATAGCAATCAGCCCCAGCATTTT. This codes for CASSLVGQENSNQPQHF. This sequence joins TRBV11-2 and TRBJ1-5; 7 positions match TRBD1. The J segment lost 0 bases and the V segment lost 1 base, leaving 6 bases of the junction unmatched. CDR3 size: 17 residues. CDR1 is SGHAT and CDR2 is FQNNGV in the germline V gene.

The rearrangement uses TRBV19 and TRBJ2-7, with TRBD1 as a possible D gene (5 bases). CDR1 and CDR2 from the germline V gene are LNHDA and SQIVND (reference sequence). Trimming pared 6 bases from V and 0 bases from J, leaving 15 bases between. There are 15 residues in the CDR3. The CDR3 region is CASSEQVNPSYEQYF. As DNA, the CDR3 is TGTGCCAGTAGCGAACAGGTTAATCCCTCCTACGAGCAGTACTTC.

This rearrangement joins TRBV5-1 to TRBJ1-2; TRBD1 aligns across 9 bases. This CDR3 has 15 amino acids. CDR1 is SGHRS and CDR2 is YFSETQ in the germline V gene. The trim removed 6 bases at V and 2 bases at J, leaving 8 bases unmatched. CDR3 protein: CASKIGTGSNYGYTF. The CDR3 bases are TGCGCCAGCAAAATCGGGACAGGGAGCAACTATGGCTACACCTTC.

This clone came up a few times. The gene calls are TRBV2 and TRBJ2-7; D remains ambiguous. Germline CDR1 is SNHLY and CDR2 is FYNNEI. Trimming stripped 1 base from V and 2 bases from J, with 9 bases between. The CDR3 has 14 residues. Here the CDR3 reads CASSEGTIPYEQYF. As DNA, the CDR3 is TGTGCCAGCAGTGAAGGAACTATACCCTACGAGCAGTACTTC.

The chain links TRBV7-2 to TRBJ2-1; 8 positions match TRBD2. Germline loops: CDR1 SGHTA, CDR2 FQGNSA. The CDR3 covers 19 residues. Unmatched junction bases numbered 15, after V lost 5 bases and J lost 0 bases. The CDR3 bases are TGTGCCAGCAGCCTGTTTTACAGCGGGGGCTCGAGCTCCTACAATGAGCAGTTCTTC. Encoded protein: CASSLFYSGGSSSYNEQFF.